This T cell receptor (beta chain) was recorded in a study of post-analysis software for immune sequencing data. Across the whole study: There were relapsing-remitting, secondary progressive and progressive-relapsing multiple sclerosis among the disease courses included.

Unique molecular identifiers tagged the TCR beta cDNA libraries. Starting from roughly 1 to 10 million T cells, the study yielded approximately 460,000 cDNA molecules. TCRdb used MiXCR to reprocess the PCR reads, holding one entry per CDR3 protein. The sample consists of about 540,000 distinct CDR3 sequences, approximately 31% of them appearing once. Study-wide findings and caveats: Normalized Chao1 diversity was significantly reduced in patients versus controls.

This clonotype has more than one count but fewer than ten. Its target is unknown. The sequence was collected from a girl younger than 18 with multiple sclerosis. The sample was blood.

The DNA of the CDR3 is TGTGCCACCATGACAGGGGGCAAGACTGAAGCTTTCTTT. Translating gives CATMTGGKTEAFF. This chain connects TRBV24-1 to TRBJ1-1; 10 bases line up with TRBD1. The CDR3 covers 13 residues. The germline gives CDR1 KGHDR, CDR2 SFDVKD. V lost 8 bases to trimming and J lost 5 bases; unmatched junction nucleotides: 4.